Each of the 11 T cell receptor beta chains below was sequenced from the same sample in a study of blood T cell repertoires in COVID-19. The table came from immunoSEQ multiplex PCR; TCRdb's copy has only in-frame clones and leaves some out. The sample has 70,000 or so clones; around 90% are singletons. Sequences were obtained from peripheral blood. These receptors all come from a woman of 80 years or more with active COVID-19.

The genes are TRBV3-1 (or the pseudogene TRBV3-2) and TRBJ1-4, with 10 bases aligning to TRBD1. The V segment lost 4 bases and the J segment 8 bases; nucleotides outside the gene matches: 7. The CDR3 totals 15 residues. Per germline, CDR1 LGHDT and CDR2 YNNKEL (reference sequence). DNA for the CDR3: TGTGCCAGCAGCCCCCGGGACAGGGGTCTGGAAAAACTGTTTTTT. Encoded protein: CASSPRDRGLEKLFF.

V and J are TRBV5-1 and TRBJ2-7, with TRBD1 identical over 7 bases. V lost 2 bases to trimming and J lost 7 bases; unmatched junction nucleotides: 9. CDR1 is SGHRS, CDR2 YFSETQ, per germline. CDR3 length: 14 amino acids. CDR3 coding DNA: TGCGCCAGCAGCTTATCTTCACAGGGGCGGGAGCAGTACTTC. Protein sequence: CASSLSSQGREQYF.

CDR3 sequence: CASSLRTSLPGELFF. The DNA of the CDR3 is TGCGCCAGCAGCTTGAGGACTAGCCTCCCCGGGGAGCTGTTTTTT. This sequence joins TRBV5-1 and TRBJ2-2, with 8 bases that match TRBD2. The CDR3 runs to 15 residues. CDR1 and CDR2 (germline): SGHRS, YFSETQ. Trimming took 1 base from V and 6 from J; bases not matched to a gene: 5.

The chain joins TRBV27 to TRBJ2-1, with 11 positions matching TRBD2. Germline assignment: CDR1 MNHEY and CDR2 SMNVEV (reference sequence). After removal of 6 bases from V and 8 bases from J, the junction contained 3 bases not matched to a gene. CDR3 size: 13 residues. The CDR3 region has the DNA TGTGCCAGCAGCTTAGCGGGAGGGGATGAGCAGTTCTTC. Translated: CASSLAGGDEQFF.

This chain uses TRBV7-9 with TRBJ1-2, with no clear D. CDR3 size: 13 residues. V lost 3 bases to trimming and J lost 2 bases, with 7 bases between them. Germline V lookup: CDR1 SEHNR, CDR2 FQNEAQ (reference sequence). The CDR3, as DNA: TGTGCCAGCAGCTTTGAGGCGAACTATGGCTACACCTTC. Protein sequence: CASSFEANYGYTF.

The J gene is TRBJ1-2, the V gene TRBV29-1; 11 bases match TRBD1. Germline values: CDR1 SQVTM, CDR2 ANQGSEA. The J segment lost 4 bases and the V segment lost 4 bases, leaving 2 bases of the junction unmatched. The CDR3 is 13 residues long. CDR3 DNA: TGCAGCGTTGGGGGACAGGGGGGCTATGGCTACACCTTC. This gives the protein CSVGGQGGYGYTF. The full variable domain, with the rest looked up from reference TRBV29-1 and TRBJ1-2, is SAVISQKPSRDICQRGTSLTIQCQVDSQVTMMFWYRQQPGQSLTLIATANQGSEATYESGFVIDKFPISRPNLTFSTLTVSNMSPEDSSIYLCSVGGQGGYGYTFGSGTRLTVV.

CDR3: CASSPIRAGELFF. The DNA for the CDR3 is TGTGCCAGCTCACCGATCAGGGCCGGGGAGCTGTTTTTT. This chain uses TRBV18 with TRBJ2-2; D might be TRBD1 (5 bases). Trimming pared 3 bases from V and 6 bases from J, leaving 8 bases between. The germline gives CDR1 KGHSH, CDR2 LQKENI. The CDR3 extends over 13 amino acids.

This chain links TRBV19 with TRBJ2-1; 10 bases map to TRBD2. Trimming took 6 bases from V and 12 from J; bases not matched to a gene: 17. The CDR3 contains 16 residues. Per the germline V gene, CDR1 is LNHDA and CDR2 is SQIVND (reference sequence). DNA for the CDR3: TGTGCCAGTAGCAAAAGGACTAGCGGACCCTTAAATACGCAGTTCTTC. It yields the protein CASSKRTSGPLNTQFF.

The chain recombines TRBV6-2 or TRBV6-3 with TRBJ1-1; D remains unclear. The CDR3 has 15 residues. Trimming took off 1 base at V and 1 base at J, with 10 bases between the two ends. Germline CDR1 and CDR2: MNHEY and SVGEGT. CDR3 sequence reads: CASSYFPGRNTEAFF. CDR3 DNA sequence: TGTGCCAGCAGTTACTTTCCGGGAAGGAACACTGAAGCTTTCTTT.

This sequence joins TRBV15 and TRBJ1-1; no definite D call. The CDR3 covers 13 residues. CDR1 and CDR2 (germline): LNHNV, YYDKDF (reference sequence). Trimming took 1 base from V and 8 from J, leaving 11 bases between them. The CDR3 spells CATSRGEGREAFF. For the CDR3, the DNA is TGTGCCACCAGCAGAGGTGAAGGGAGGGAAGCTTTCTTT.

DNA for the CDR3: TGTGCCAGCAGCTCCTCCGGGACAGCTGGAAACACCATATATTTT. This translates into CASSSSGTAGNTIYF. This chain links TRBV7-2 with TRBJ1-3; 7 bases agree with TRBD1. Trimming took 4 bases from V and 2 from J; bases not matched to a gene: 5. CDR1 and CDR2 (germline): SGHTA, FQGNSA. The CDR3 runs 15 residues.